This T cell receptor beta chain was identified in a study of T cells after yellow fever vaccination. On the study more broadly: Preparation used SMART-Seq v4 Ultra Low Input for the low-cell-number fractions. Study-level points and caveats: Subsequent to the booster, the majority of primary-vaccination clones reappeared (96% CD4, 70% to 90% CD8). A small proportion of clonotypes was detected in both the CD4 and CD8 compartments.

This clonotype has just a few counts. Its antigen remains unknown. The authors made TCR cDNA by 5'RACE template switching, adding a universal primer site and UMIs. TCRdb analysed the 5' RACE reads with MiXCR anew, one entry per CDR3 protein. Here the sample spans around 320,000 distinct CDR3 sequences, over 3.5% being singletons. CDR1 is MNHNY and CDR2 is SVGAGI in the germline V gene (reference sequence). This CDR3 is built from 14 residues. Trimming pared 4 bases from V and 9 bases from J, leaving 16 bases between. Sequenced material: PBMCs, taken 15 days after the yellow fever booster vaccination. The receptor's source is a man younger than 35 who received the YFV17D yellow fever vaccine. The gene calls are TRBV6-6 and TRBJ1-5; a possible D gene is TRBD1 (5 bases). CDR3 sequence (DNA): TGTGCCAGCAGTTCTCAGGGAGGCTCTAGGCCCCAGCATTTT. It is translated as CASSSQGGSRPQHF.